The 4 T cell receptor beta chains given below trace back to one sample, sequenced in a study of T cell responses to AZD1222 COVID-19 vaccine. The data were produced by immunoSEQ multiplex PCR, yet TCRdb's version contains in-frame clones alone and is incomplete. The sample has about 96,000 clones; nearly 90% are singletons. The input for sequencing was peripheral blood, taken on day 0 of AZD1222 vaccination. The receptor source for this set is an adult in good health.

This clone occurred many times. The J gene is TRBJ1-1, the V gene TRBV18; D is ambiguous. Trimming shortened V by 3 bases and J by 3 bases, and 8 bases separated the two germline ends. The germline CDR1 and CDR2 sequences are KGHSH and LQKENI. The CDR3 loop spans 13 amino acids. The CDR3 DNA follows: TGTGCCAGCTCACCGTTTAGGGACACTGAAGCTTTCTTT. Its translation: CASSPFRDTEAFF.

CDR3 bases: TGTGCCAGTAGTATGGGCTACAATGAGCAGTTCTTC. Protein: CASSMGYNEQFF. The chain links TRBV19 to TRBJ2-1; D is ambiguous. Germline V gene data show CDR1 as LNHDA and CDR2 as SQIVND (reference sequence). The CDR3 is made up of 12 amino acids. V shed 3 bases and J shed 3 bases, with 3 bases lying between them.

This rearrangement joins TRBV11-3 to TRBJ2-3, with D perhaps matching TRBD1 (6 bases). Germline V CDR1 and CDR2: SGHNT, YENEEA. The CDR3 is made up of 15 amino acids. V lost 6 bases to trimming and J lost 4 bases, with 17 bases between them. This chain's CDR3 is CASSSGLGASDTQYF. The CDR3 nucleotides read TGTGCCAGCAGTTCAGGTCTGGGGGCCTCAGATACGCAGTATTTT.

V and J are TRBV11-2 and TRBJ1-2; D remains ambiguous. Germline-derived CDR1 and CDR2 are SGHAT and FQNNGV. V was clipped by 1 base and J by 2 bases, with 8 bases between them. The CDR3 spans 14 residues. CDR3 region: CASSLGPGNYGYTF. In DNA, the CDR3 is TGTGCCAGCAGCTTAGGGCCGGGCAACTATGGCTACACCTTC.